One and the same sample provided the 14 T cell receptor beta chains below, sequenced in a study of Tregs in tolerant kidney transplant recipients. Method: immunoSEQ multiplex PCR; TCRdb's copy keeps in-frame clones and lacks some. The repertoire includes about 83,000 clones, under 98% of them detected once, and 0.55% to 0.6% sits in the top ten. The source material was CD4+ T cells from blood, sampled before the transplant. The receptor source for this set is a human donor who received a combined kidney and bone marrow transplant.

This sequence joins TRBV7-6 and TRBJ2-5, with a possible D match to TRBD1 (6 bases). The germline V gene has CDR1 SGHVS and CDR2 FNYEAQ. The germline V and J ends were trimmed by 0 bases and 4 bases, with 12 bases remaining between them. The CDR3 runs to 15 residues. CDR3 loop: CASSLASTGIETQYF. The CDR3 DNA reads as TGTGCCAGCAGCTTAGCTTCTACAGGGATAGAGACCCAGTACTTC. The full variable domain, with the rest looked up from reference TRBV7-6 and TRBJ2-5, is GAGVSQSPRYKVTKRGQDVALRCDPISGHVSLYWYRQALGQGPEFLTYFNYEAQQDKSGLPNDRFSAERPEGSISTLTIQRTEQRDSAMYRCASSLASTGIETQYFGPGTRLLVL.

The CDR3 DNA is TGTGCCAGCCGTGCCTTTCAGTTTACCCCCGGGGAGCTGTTTTTT. This sequence encodes CASRAFQFTPGELFF. This sequence joins TRBV11-2 and TRBJ2-2; D gene ambiguous. The germline V and J ends were trimmed by 8 bases and 6 bases, with 19 bases remaining between them. CDR3 length: 15 residues. Germline V lookup: CDR1 SGHAT, CDR2 FQNNGV.

V gene TRBV5-1 combines with J gene TRBJ1-1, with 7 positions matching TRBD1. Germline CDR1 is SGHRS and CDR2 is YFSETQ. V dropped 4 bases and J dropped 1; count of bases not matched to a gene: 4. This CDR3 region has 14 residues. The CDR3 nucleotides are TGCGCCAGCAGCCTTCACAGGGGGAACACTGAAGCTTTCTTT. It yields the protein CASSLHRGNTEAFF.

J is TRBJ2-7 and V is TRBV5-6; D is perhaps TRBD1 (5 bases). V lost 0 bases and J lost 3, with 13 bases in between. The V gene's germline CDR1 is SGHDT and CDR2 YYEEEE. The CDR3 is 15 amino acids. The CDR3 spells CASSLVGRVGYEQYF. The CDR3 DNA reads as TGTGCCAGCAGCTTGGTAGGCAGGGTCGGCTACGAGCAGTACTTC.

The count of this clone is one. The chain couples TRBV2 to TRBJ1-1; D ambiguous. The germline gives CDR1 SNHLY, CDR2 FYNNEI. V lost 2 bases to trimming and J lost 1 base, with 5 bases between them. This CDR3 is built from 13 residues. CDR3 DNA sequence: TGTGCCAGCAGTGAAAGTAGGAACACTGAAGCTTTCTTT. Protein sequence: CASSESRNTEAFF. Full variable domain (outside the CDR3, taken from reference TRBV2 and TRBJ1-1): EPEVTQTPSHQVTQMGQEVILRCVPISNHLYFYWYRQILGQKVEFLVSFYNNEISEKSEIFDDQFSVERPDGSNFTLKIRSTKLEDSAMYFCASSESRNTEAFFGQGTRLTVV.

J is TRBJ1-6 and V is TRBV19, with 9 bases identical to TRBD1. The CDR3 loop spans 17 amino acids. Germline trimming cut 3 bases from V and 8 bases from J; bases unmatched to any gene: 11. The germline V gene encodes CDR1 LNHDA and CDR2 SQIVND (reference sequence). The CDR3 nucleotides are TGTGCCAGTAGTATCCTCCGGGACAGGGCCAGGGATTCACCCCTCCACTTT. Translating gives CASSILRDRARDSPLHF.

V gene TRBV6-1 combines with J gene TRBJ2-1; the D gene is possibly TRBD2 (6 bases). Germline V CDR1 and CDR2: MNHNS, SASEGT. The ends were cut back, 0 bases at V and 1 base at J, with 7 bases in the middle. The CDR3 is 15 amino acids. The CDR3 region has the DNA TGTGCCAGCAGTGAAGCGGGGGGATCCTACAATGAGCAGTTCTTC. It encodes CASSEAGGSYNEQFF.

The chain joins TRBV5-1 to TRBJ1-4; D possibly corresponds to TRBD1 (6 bases). With 6 bases removed from V and 3 bases from J, the gap between germline ends came to 15 bases. The germline CDR1 and CDR2 sequences are SGHRS and YFSETQ. This CDR3 has 15 residues. Here the CDR3 reads CASNTQGSPNEKLFF. CDR3 sequence (DNA): TGCGCCAGCAATACTCAGGGGAGTCCTAATGAAAAACTGTTTTTT.

This chain links TRBV29-1 with TRBJ2-1; 15 nucleotides line up with TRBD2. In germline, CDR1 is SQVTM, CDR2 ANQGSEA. V lost 4 bases and J lost 2; bases outside the gene matches: 6. The CDR3 contains 17 residues. The CDR3 region is CSVVARTSGRAYNEQFF. The CDR3 DNA sequence: TGCAGCGTTGTAGCCCGGACTAGCGGGAGGGCCTACAATGAGCAGTTCTTC.

The chain recombines TRBV4-1 with TRBJ1-3; D remains unclear. The CDR3 spans 16 residues. Germline CDR1 is MGHRA and CDR2 is YSYEKL. The V end lost 4 bases, the J end lost 0 bases, and 13 bases lay between the germline ends. CDR3 DNA sequence: TGCGCCAGCAGCCCAACCCGGGGAAGCTCTGGAAACACCATATATTTT. Translated: CASSPTRGSSGNTIYF.

The chain recombines TRBV11-3 with TRBJ1-3; weak D call: TRBD1 (5 bases). The germline gives CDR1 SGHNT, CDR2 YENEEA. Trimming removed 3 bases at V and 0 bases at J, with 9 bases between. The CDR3 has 15 amino acids. This CDR3 reads CASSLDTDSGNTIYF. The CDR3 DNA reads TGTGCCAGCAGCTTGGACACTGACTCTGGAAACACCATATATTTT.

This chain links TRBV29-1 with TRBJ2-7; TRBD2 agrees at 8 bases. V lost 4 bases to trimming and J lost 6 bases; unmatched junction nucleotides: 8. The CDR3 runs 13 residues. Per the germline V gene, CDR1 is SQVTM and CDR2 is ANQGSEA. The CDR3 loop is CSVVEAGVGEQYF. Here the CDR3 DNA reads TGCAGCGTTGTAGAAGCGGGAGTGGGCGAGCAGTACTTC.

CDR3 in amino acids: CASSFRTGKEAFF. For the CDR3, the DNA is TGTGCCAGCAGCTTTCGGACAGGGAAGGAAGCTTTCTTT. The chain uses TRBV7-8 and TRBJ1-1, with 8 bases fitting TRBD1. V shed 3 bases and J 8 bases; nucleotides not matched to a gene: 5. Germline-derived CDR1 and CDR2 are SGHVS and FQNEAQ. The CDR3 spans 13 residues.

V is TRBV18 and J is TRBJ2-5; 7 bases map to TRBD1. The CDR3 is 14 amino acids. J lost 5 bases, V lost 6 bases, and 9 bases had no gene match. Germline CDR1 is KGHSH and CDR2 is LQKENI. CDR3 sequence: CASSPGQLGETQYF. For the CDR3, the DNA is TGTGCCAGCTCCCCGGGACAGCTAGGCGAGACCCAGTACTTC.